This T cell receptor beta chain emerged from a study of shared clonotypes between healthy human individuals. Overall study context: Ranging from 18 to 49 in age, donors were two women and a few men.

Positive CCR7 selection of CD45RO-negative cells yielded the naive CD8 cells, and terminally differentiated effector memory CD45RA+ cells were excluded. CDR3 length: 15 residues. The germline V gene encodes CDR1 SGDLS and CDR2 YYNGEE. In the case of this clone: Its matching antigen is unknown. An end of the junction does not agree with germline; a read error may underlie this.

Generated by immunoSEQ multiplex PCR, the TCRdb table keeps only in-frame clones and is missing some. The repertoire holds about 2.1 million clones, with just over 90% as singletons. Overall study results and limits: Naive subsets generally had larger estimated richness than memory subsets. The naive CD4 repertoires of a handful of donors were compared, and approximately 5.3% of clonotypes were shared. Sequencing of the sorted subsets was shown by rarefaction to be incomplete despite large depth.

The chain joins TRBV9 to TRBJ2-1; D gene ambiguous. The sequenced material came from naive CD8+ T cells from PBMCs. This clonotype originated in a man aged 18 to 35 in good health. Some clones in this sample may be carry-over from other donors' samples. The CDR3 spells CASSVVGSSHNEQFF. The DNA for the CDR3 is TGTGCCAGCAGCGTAGTCGGCAGCTCCCACAATGAGCAGTTCTTC.